These T cell receptor beta chains were read from a single sample in a study of a mutant IDH1 vaccine in newly diagnosed glioma. Their antigens remain unidentified. The assay was immunoSEQ multiplex PCR, and TCRdb's table has in-frame clones only and misses some. Of tens of thousands of clones detected, roughly 75% appear once; the ten largest clones hold about 11%. Sequenced here: PBMCs, sampled from a glioma patient whose treatment included an IDH1 peptide vaccine. The receptors originated from a woman aged 40 to 55 with glioma. Each CDR3 is given with its conserved first and last residue. The order of the fields is clone size, D gene, J gene, V gene, CDR3 DNA, CDR3 protein. A D gene is named only where the DNA matches it firmly. Expanded clones are given a class, and other clones once, few, many or no size at all.

. TRBD1 TRBJ1-1 TRBV6-5 TGTGCCAGCAGTTACCCGGACAGGGCTGAAGCTTTCTTT CASSYPDRAEAFF
. . TRBJ2-2 TRBV23-1 TGCGCCAGCAGTCGTCCCCCGGGACAGAACACCGGGGAGCTGTTTTTT CASSRPPGQNTGELFF
. . TRBJ2-1 TRBV29-1 TGCAGCGTCTCCAGTATAGGGGCGGCGGAGCAGTTCTTC CSVSSIGAAEQFF
. TRBD2 TRBJ2-7 TRBV7-9 TGTGCCAGCAGCTTAGAAGGCGGGGGGCTTTACGAGCAGTACTTC CASSLEGGGLYEQYF
. TRBD1 TRBJ1-1 TRBV7-9 TGTGCCAGCAGCTCGAGGGACAGCCCGAACACTGAAGCTTTCTTT CASSSRDSPNTEAFF
. TRBD1 TRBJ1-1 TRBV5-6 TGTGCCAGCAGCGCCCCCAGGGGGCGCGATACTGAAGCTTTCTTT CASSAPRGRDTEAFF
. TRBD1 TRBJ2-3 TRBV5-1 TGCGCCAGCAGCTTGAACAGGGGGCCCCCAGATACGCAGTATTTT CASSLNRGPPDTQYF
few . TRBJ1-1 TRBV6-6 TGTGCCAGCACGACTAGGAACACTGAAGCTTTCTTT CASTTRNTEAFF
few . TRBJ1-1 TRBV11-2 TGTGCCAGCAGCTTACGGCTAGACAGGCAGGATGAAGCTTTCTTT CASSLRLDRQDEAFF
. . TRBJ1-6 TRBV7-2 TGTGCCAGCAGCTTAGGGCGTAGTTATAATTCACCCCTCCACTTT CASSLGRSYNSPLHF
few . TRBJ1-1 TRBV2 TGTGCCAGCAGTGAAGCAGGTCCCCTGACTGAAGCTTTCTTT CASSEAGPLTEAFF
. . TRBJ2-1 TRBV29-1 TGCAGCGTTGATAAAACATTCTCCTACAATGAGCAGTTCTTC CSVDKTFSYNEQFF
. . TRBJ1-2 TRBV10-3 TGTGCCATCGGCCGGGGATTGGACTATGGCTACACCTTC CAIGRGLDYGYTF
. . TRBJ1-1 TRBV5-6 TGTGCCAGCAGTTATAGTGCCAGGCTGAACACTGAAGCTTTCTTT CASSYSARLNTEAFF
. TRBD2 TRBJ2-1 TRBV2 TGTGCCAGCCCTCTGGTAGCGGGGAATGAGCAGTTCTTC CASPLVAGNEQFF
. . TRBJ2-5 TRBV7-6 TGTGCCAGCAGCTTACGGGGTGAGGGGAACCAAGAGACCCAGTACTTC CASSLRGEGNQETQYF